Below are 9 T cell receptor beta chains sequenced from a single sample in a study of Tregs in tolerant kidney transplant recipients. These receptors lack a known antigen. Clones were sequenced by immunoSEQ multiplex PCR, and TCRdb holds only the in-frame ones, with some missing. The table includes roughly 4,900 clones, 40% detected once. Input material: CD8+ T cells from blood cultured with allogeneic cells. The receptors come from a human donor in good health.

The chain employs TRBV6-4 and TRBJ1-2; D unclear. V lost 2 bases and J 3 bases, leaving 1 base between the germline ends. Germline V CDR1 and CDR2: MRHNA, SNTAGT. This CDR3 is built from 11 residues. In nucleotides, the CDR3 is TGTGCCAGCAGTGACCACTATGGCTACACCTTC. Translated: CASSDHYGYTF.

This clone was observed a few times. CDR3 nucleotide sequence: TGTGCCAGCAGCTTAGCCCCCCAAGAGACCCAGTACTTC. Its protein is CASSLAPQETQYF. The chain is built from TRBV13 and TRBJ2-5, with D hard to call. The length of the CDR3 is 13 residues. CDR1 PRHDT and CDR2 FYEKMQ come from the germline V gene (reference sequence). V lost 1 base to trimming and J lost 1 base, with 4 bases between them.

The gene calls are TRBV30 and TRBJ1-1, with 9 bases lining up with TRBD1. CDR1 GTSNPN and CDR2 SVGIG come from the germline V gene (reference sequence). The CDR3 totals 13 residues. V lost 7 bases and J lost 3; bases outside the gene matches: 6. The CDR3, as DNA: TGTGCCTCCGAAACAGGGGGCGACACTGAAGCTTTCTTT. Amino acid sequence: CASETGGDTEAFF.

In DNA, the CDR3 is TGCGCCAGCAGTACAGGGAACGAGCAGTACTTC. This codes for CASSTGNEQYF. The V call is TRBV5-1, the J call TRBJ2-7; maybe TRBD1 (6 bases). Germline CDR1 SGHRS, CDR2 YFSETQ. V was clipped by 5 bases and J by 5 bases, with 8 bases between them. This CDR3 comprises 11 residues.

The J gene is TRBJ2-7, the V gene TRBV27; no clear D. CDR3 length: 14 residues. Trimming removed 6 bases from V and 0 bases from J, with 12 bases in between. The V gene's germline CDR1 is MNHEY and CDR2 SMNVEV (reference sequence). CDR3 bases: TGTGCCAGCAGCTACACCGGGCCCTCCTACGAGCAGTACTTC. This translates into CASSYTGPSYEQYF.

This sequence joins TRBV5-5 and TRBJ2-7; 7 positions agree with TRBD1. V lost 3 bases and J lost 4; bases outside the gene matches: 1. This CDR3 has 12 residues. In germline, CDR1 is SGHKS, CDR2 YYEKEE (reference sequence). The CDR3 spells CASSSTGYEQYF. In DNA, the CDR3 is TGTGCCAGCAGCTCGACAGGGTACGAGCAGTACTTC.

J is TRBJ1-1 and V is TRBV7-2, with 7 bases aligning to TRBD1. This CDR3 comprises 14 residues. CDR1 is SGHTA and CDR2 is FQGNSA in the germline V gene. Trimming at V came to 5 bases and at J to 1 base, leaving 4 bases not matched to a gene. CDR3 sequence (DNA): TGTGCCAGCAGCAGAGGGACAGCGAACACTGAAGCTTTCTTT. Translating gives CASSRGTANTEAFF.

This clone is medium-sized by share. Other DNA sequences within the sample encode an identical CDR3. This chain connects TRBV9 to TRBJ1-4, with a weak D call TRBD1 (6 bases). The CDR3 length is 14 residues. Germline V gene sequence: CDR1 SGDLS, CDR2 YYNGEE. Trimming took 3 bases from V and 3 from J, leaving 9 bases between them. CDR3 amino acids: CASSGGAPNEKLFF. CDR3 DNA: TGTGCCAGCAGCGGGGGGGCTCCTAATGAAAAACTGTTTTTT.

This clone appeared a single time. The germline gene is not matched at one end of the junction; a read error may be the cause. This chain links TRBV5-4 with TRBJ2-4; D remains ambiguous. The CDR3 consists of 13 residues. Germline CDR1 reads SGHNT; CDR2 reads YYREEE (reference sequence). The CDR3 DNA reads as TGCGCCAGCAGCCAGAGACACGGCACTCTTCAGTACTTC. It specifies CASSQRHGTLQYF. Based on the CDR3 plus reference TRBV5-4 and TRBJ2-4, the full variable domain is ETGVTQSPTHLIKTRGQQVTLRCSSQSGHNTVSWYQQALGQGPQFIFQYYREEENGRGNFPPRFSGLQFPNYSSELNVNALELDDSALYLCASSQRHGTLQYFGAGTRLSVL.